This entry lists 22 T cell receptor beta chains sequenced from one sample in a study of OX40 agonist ivuxolimab in advanced cancers. TCRdb's copy holds only in-frame clones and misses some; the assay was immunoSEQ multiplex PCR. The sample yields more than 75,000 clones, 85% to 90% seen once. Sequences were derived from CD4+ or CD8+ T cells sorted from blood, sampled in a trial of the OX40 agonist ivuxolimab. These receptors were obtained from an adult with an advanced solid tumor such as melanoma, head and neck, liver or kidney cancer.

The chain links TRBV28 to TRBJ2-1; 7 nucleotides line up with TRBD2. Per germline, CDR1 MDHEN and CDR2 SYDVKM. There are 15 residues in the CDR3. V lost 2 bases, J lost 9 bases, and 10 bases stayed unmatched. The CDR3 spells CASSLQGRLAAEQFF. The DNA of the CDR3 is TGTGCCAGCAGTTTACAAGGTAGACTAGCCGCTGAGCAGTTCTTC.

In its sample, this clone was seen a few times. The CDR3 spells CSVERGQGGGYTF. The CDR3 region has the DNA TGCAGCGTTGAAAGGGGTCAGGGCGGTGGCTACACCTTC. This chain uses TRBV29-1 with TRBJ1-2; weak D call: TRBD1 (5 bases). The CDR3 is 13 residues long. Germline CDR1 SQVTM, CDR2 ANQGSEA. V lost 2 bases, J lost 7 bases, and 14 bases lay in between.

The chain joins TRBV5-8 to TRBJ2-4; D is unresolved. The CDR3 covers 15 residues. V was pared by 2 bases and J by 0 bases, with 9 bases between. Germline V lookup: CDR1 SGHTS, CDR2 YDEGEE. CDR3 protein: CASSLSKLAKNIQYF. In nucleotides, the CDR3 is TGTGCCAGCAGCTTATCCAAGCTAGCCAAAAACATTCAGTACTTC.

This clone was seen more than once but under ten times. Within the sample, other DNA sequences also encode this same CDR3. The V call is TRBV5-1, the J call TRBJ1-3; D gene uncertain. This CDR3 is 14 amino acids long. Germline values: CDR1 SGHRS, CDR2 YFSETQ. With 0 bases removed from V and 3 bases from J, the gap between germline ends came to 7 bases. Written as DNA, the CDR3 is TGCGCCAGCAGCTTGGCGGGGTATGGAAACACCATATATTTT. Translation: CASSLAGYGNTIYF.

The chain couples TRBV28 to TRBJ2-3, with D perhaps matching TRBD1 or TRBD2 (6 bases each). Germline values: CDR1 MDHEN, CDR2 SYDVKM. V was pared by 3 bases and J by 5 bases, with 15 bases between. The CDR3 loop spans 15 amino acids. The CDR3 reads CASSFFVGGVDTQYF. The CDR3 region has the DNA TGTGCCAGCAGTTTTTTCGTCGGGGGCGTAGATACGCAGTATTTT.

The chain links TRBV6-1 to TRBJ2-5, with 11 bases that match TRBD2. Germline values: CDR1 MNHNS, CDR2 SASEGT. This CDR3 has 14 residues. Germline trimming cut 9 bases from V and 3 bases from J; bases unmatched to any gene: 6. CDR3 coding DNA: TGTGCCAGTGATAGCGGGGGGGCAGAAGAGACCCAGTACTTC. This sequence encodes CASDSGGAEETQYF.

The table lists this clone with a few counts. This chain uses TRBV7-9 with TRBJ1-1, with 11 bases matching TRBD1. Per germline, CDR1 SEHNR and CDR2 FQNEAQ (reference sequence). J was trimmed by 6 bases and V by 5 bases; bases with no gene match: 11. The CDR3 runs to 16 residues. The CDR3: CASSHGQGALGPEAFF. The CDR3 DNA sequence: TGTGCCAGCAGCCATGGACAGGGGGCACTGGGTCCTGAAGCTTTCTTT.

This clone was observed a handful of times. The chain links TRBV4-1 to TRBJ2-3; D unclear. This CDR3 spans 15 amino acids. CDR1 MGHRA and CDR2 YSYEKL come from the germline V gene. V was clipped by 6 bases and J by 0 bases, with 13 bases between them. CDR3: CASRGSIVSTDTQYF. For the CDR3, the DNA is TGCGCCAGCAGGGGTTCAATAGTTAGCACAGATACGCAGTATTTT.

This clone was detected a few times. The CDR3 loop is CATSRDRLVNEAFF. As DNA, the CDR3 is TGTGCCACCAGCAGAGATCGTTTAGTTAATGAAGCTTTCTTT. The chain couples TRBV15 to TRBJ1-1; D remains unclear. The CDR3 is made up of 14 amino acids. The germline gives CDR1 LNHNV, CDR2 YYDKDF (reference sequence). The ends were cut back, 0 bases at V and 7 bases at J, with 12 bases in the middle.

The chain couples TRBV5-6 to TRBJ1-5; a weak D match, TRBD1 (5 bases). Germline V lookup: CDR1 SGHDT, CDR2 YYEEEE. Between the trimmed V and J ends, which lost 4 bases and 3 bases, there was a span of 14 bases. The length of the CDR3 is 15 residues. CDR3: CASSRGSSFNQPQHF. The CDR3 DNA reads as TGTGCCAGCAGCAGGGGAAGTTCGTTCAATCAGCCCCAGCATTTT. The full variable domain, in which reference TRBV5-6 and TRBJ1-5 provide the parts outside the CDR3, is DAGVTQSPTHLIKTRGQQVTLRCSPKSGHDTVSWYQQALGQGPQFIFQYYEEEERQRGNFPDRFSGHQFPNYSSELNVNALLLGDSALYLCASSRGSSFNQPQHFGDGTRLSIL.

The chain couples TRBV6-1 to TRBJ1-6; tentative D call: TRBD1 (6 bases). CDR1 MNHNS and CDR2 SASEGT come from the germline V gene. CDR3 length: 14 residues. The germline V and J ends were trimmed by 5 bases and 7 bases, with 12 bases remaining between them. For the CDR3, the DNA is TGTGCCAGCAGTCAGGGGATGGGGAATTCACCCCTCCACTTT. Translated, it gives CASSQGMGNSPLHF.

V gene TRBV7-2 combines with J gene TRBJ2-7; D unresolved. Trimming shortened V by 8 bases and J by 2 bases, and 10 bases separated the two germline ends. From germline, CDR1 is SGHTA and CDR2 FQGNSA. The CDR3 is 12 amino acids. CDR3 nucleotide sequence: TGTGCCAGCGGGCCCCAACCCTACGAGCAGTACTTC. Amino acid sequence: CASGPQPYEQYF.

This chain links TRBV5-1 with TRBJ2-3, with 9 bases that match TRBD1. Germline CDR1 reads SGHRS; CDR2 reads YFSETQ. The junction had 6 bases not matched to a gene; V was cut back by 4 bases and J by 0 bases. The CDR3 is 16 residues long. The CDR3 DNA is TGCGCCAGCAGCATATCGGGACAGGGCAGCACAGATACGCAGTATTTT. It translates to CASSISGQGSTDTQYF. The variable domain in full, with the rest retrieved from reference TRBV5-1 and TRBJ2-3, is KAGVTQTPRYLIKTRGQQVTLSCSPISGHRSVSWYQQTPGQGLQFLFEYFSETQRNKGNFPGRFSGRQFSNSRSEMNVSTLELGDSALYLCASSISGQGSTDTQYFGPGTRLTVL.

This clone was observed once. CDR3 nucleotides: TGCGCCAGCAGCTTGAGCGGTTTTCGGGAGGGGTCGGGAGGCTACACCTTC. This translates into CASSLSGFREGSGGYTF. The chain combines TRBV5-1 with TRBJ1-2, with TRBD1 as a possible D gene (5 bases). Germline V CDR1 and CDR2: SGHRS, YFSETQ. This CDR3 has 17 amino acids. V lost 1 base to trimming and J lost 8 bases, with 24 bases between them.

This chain connects TRBV5-6 to TRBJ1-2, with 9 nucleotides matching TRBD1. With V trimmed by 2 bases and J by 2 bases, 1 base remained unmatched. In germline, CDR1 is SGHDT, CDR2 YYEEEE. CDR3 length: 14 residues. DNA for the CDR3: TGTGCCAGCAGCTTACAGGGGGCGAACTATGGCTACACCTTC. It encodes CASSLQGANYGYTF. The whole variable domain, filled in from reference TRBV5-6 and TRBJ1-2, reads DAGVTQSPTHLIKTRGQQVTLRCSPKSGHDTVSWYQQALGQGPQFIFQYYEEEERQRGNFPDRFSGHQFPNYSSELNVNALLLGDSALYLCASSLQGANYGYTFGSGTRLTVV.

Comment on this clone: The same CDR3 arises from other DNA sequences in this sample as well. The V and J genes are TRBV5-1 and TRBJ2-5; 7 bases match TRBD1. This CDR3 comprises 14 residues. Trimming at V came to 3 bases and at J to 1 base, leaving 3 bases not matched to a gene. Germline lookup yields CDR1 SGHRS and CDR2 YFSETQ. The CDR3 sequence: CASSSGTVQETQYF. The CDR3 bases are TGCGCCAGCAGCTCAGGGACAGTCCAAGAGACCCAGTACTTC.

The CDR3 DNA is TGTGCCAGCAGTGAATATAGAGGGGGCTGGGGAGAGACCCAGTACTTC. Its protein is CASSEYRGGWGETQYF. The chain is built from TRBV25-1 and TRBJ2-5; 7 bases map to TRBD1. The J segment lost 4 bases and the V segment lost 0 bases, leaving 8 bases of the junction unmatched. The CDR3 length is 16 residues. Germline V lookup: CDR1 MGHDK, CDR2 SYGVNS.

Note on this clone: The sample contains more than one DNA sequence encoding this CDR3. The chain employs TRBV7-3 and TRBJ2-2; either TRBD1 or TRBD2 may supply D (5 bases each). V was trimmed by 3 bases and J by 0 bases, leaving 5 bases between them. CDR3 length: 14 amino acids. Germline V CDR1 and CDR2: SGHTA, FQGTGA. CDR3 DNA: TGTGCCAGCAGCTTGGGGGCGAACACCGGGGAGCTGTTTTTT. This encodes CASSLGANTGELFF.

The chain is built from TRBV28 and TRBJ1-4; TRBD1 might be the D (5 bases). V gave up 2 bases and J gave up 7 bases, with 11 bases separating them. Germline V gives CDR1 MDHEN, CDR2 SYDVKM. This CDR3 is built from 14 residues. The chain's CDR3 is CASSLGQGPEKLFF. The DNA for the CDR3 is TGTGCCAGCAGTTTAGGCCAGGGTCCTGAAAAACTGTTTTTT.

A note on this clone: Different DNA sequences within this sample yield the same CDR3. This chain connects TRBV18 to TRBJ2-5, with 7 bases identical to TRBD2. V lost 1 base, J lost 5 bases, and 1 base stayed unmatched. Germline CDR1 KGHSH, CDR2 LQKENI. CDR3 length equals 13 residues. The CDR3 nucleotides read TGTGCCAGCTCACCACAGGGAGGGGAGACCCAGTACTTC. Residues: CASSPQGGETQYF.

Points on this clone: Within the sample, other DNA sequences also encode this same CDR3. This sequence joins TRBV7-9 and TRBJ1-2, with D uncertain. The CDR3 totals 12 residues. The ends were cut back, 1 base at V and 4 bases at J, with 4 bases in the middle. Germline V gene sequence: CDR1 SEHNR, CDR2 FQNEAQ (reference sequence). The CDR3, as DNA: TGTGCCAGCAGCTTAGGAGGCTATGGCTACACCTTC. The encoded protein is CASSLGGYGYTF.

V usage is TRBV10-3 and J usage is TRBJ2-5; TRBD2 matches 9 bases. Losses at the gene ends were 4 bases for V and 2 bases for J; bases not matched to a gene: 2. The germline gives CDR1 ENHRY, CDR2 SYGVKD. CDR3 length: 14 residues. In DNA form, the CDR3 reads TGTGCCATCAGTGCGAGCGGGGGGCAAGAGACCCAGTACTTC. Its translation is CAISASGGQETQYF.